A single sample is the source of the 29 T cell receptor beta chains below, sequenced in a study of shared clonotypes between healthy human individuals. Profiled with immunoSEQ multiplex PCR; TCRdb holds only in-frame clones, not every one. Of 550,000 to 600,000 clones in the sample, 95% to 98% were seen once. Positively selected for CCR7, the CD45RO-negative cells used as naive CD8 cells excluded terminally differentiated effector memory CD45RA+ cells. Input material: naive CD8+ T cells sorted from blood. The receptors were sampled from a man aged 30-40 years in good health.

J is TRBJ2-1 and V is TRBV6-1; 11 nucleotides line up with TRBD2. The CDR3 consists of 16 residues. Germline CDR1 and CDR2: MNHNS and SASEGT. Losses at the gene ends were 4 bases for V and 7 bases for J; bases not matched to a gene: 9. CDR3 region: CASSALLAGVGNEQFF. The CDR3 bases are TGTGCCAGCAGTGCCCTACTAGCGGGAGTGGGTAATGAGCAGTTCTTC.

J is TRBJ2-3 and V is TRBV5-1; 10 nucleotides align to TRBD2. Trimming cost V 0 bases and J 4 bases; bases outside gene matches: 8. Germline V gene sequence: CDR1 SGHRS, CDR2 YFSETQ. This CDR3 spans 17 amino acids. CDR3 region: CASSLGTSGLWSDTQYF. The CDR3 region has the DNA TGCGCCAGCAGCTTGGGGACTAGCGGCCTTTGGTCAGATACGCAGTATTTT.

This chain uses TRBV7-9 with TRBJ2-7, with 7 bases lining up with TRBD2. Germline V CDR1 and CDR2: SEHNR, FQNEAQ (reference sequence). Germline trimming cut 5 bases from V and 2 bases from J; bases unmatched to any gene: 9. The CDR3 has 15 residues. This CDR3 is CASSPAPGGAYEQYF. DNA for the CDR3: TGTGCCAGCAGCCCGGCCCCGGGGGGAGCCTACGAGCAGTACTTC.

This chain links TRBV6-5 with TRBJ2-5; D might be TRBD1 or TRBD2, each matching 5 bases. This CDR3 region has 15 residues. Germline V gene sequence: CDR1 MNHEY, CDR2 SVGAGI. Trimming removed 4 bases from V and 4 bases from J, with 16 bases in between. The CDR3 reads CASSSKGRRVETQYF. In DNA form, the CDR3 reads TGTGCCAGCAGTTCCAAGGGACGGCGTGTAGAGACCCAGTACTTC.

V usage is TRBV11-3 and J usage is TRBJ1-5; D uncertain. The CDR3 has 16 amino acids. In germline, CDR1 is SGHNT, CDR2 YENEEA. V dropped 1 base and J dropped 9 bases, with 19 bases sitting between them. Here the CDR3 DNA reads TGTGCCAGCAGCTTAGTAGCTGAAGTGGGATCAAGGCCCCAGCATTTT. This translates into CASSLVAEVGSRPQHF.

This clone was seen just once. CDR3 coding DNA: TGCGCCAGCAGGGTTTTGGGAGCGGGTACCTACAATGAGCAGTTCTTC. Translating gives CASRVLGAGTYNEQFF. This sequence joins TRBV5-1 and TRBJ2-1, with a possible D match to TRBD2 (6 bases). The CDR3 sequence is 16 residues long. Per germline, CDR1 SGHRS and CDR2 YFSETQ. Trimming cost V 5 bases and J 2 bases, with 17 bases left between them.

This chain uses TRBV25-1 with TRBJ1-1; TRBD1 agrees at 10 bases. The CDR3 sequence is 17 residues long. CDR1 is MGHDK and CDR2 is SYGVNS in the germline V gene. V lost 4 bases, J lost 3 bases, and 11 bases stayed unmatched. The CDR3 region is CASSASRQGAFYTEAFF. CDR3 sequence (DNA): TGTGCCAGCAGTGCAAGTCGACAGGGGGCATTTTACACTGAAGCTTTCTTT.

The rearrangement joins TRBV7-8 to TRBJ2-7; D not resolved. The germline V and J ends were trimmed by 0 bases and 3 bases, with 6 bases remaining between them. Germline lookup yields CDR1 SGHVS and CDR2 FQNEAQ. The CDR3 has 13 amino acids. CDR3 sequence: CASSLAIRYEQYF. In DNA, the CDR3 is TGTGCCAGCAGCTTAGCTATCCGCTACGAGCAGTACTTC.

The V gene is TRBV7-6, the J gene TRBJ2-7, with D hard to call. The CDR3 covers 13 residues. V was clipped by 5 bases and J by 0 bases, with 8 bases between them. Germline V gene lookup returns CDR1 SGHVS and CDR2 FNYEAQ. CDR3 DNA sequence: TGTGCCAGCAGCACCTCCCTCTCCTACGAGCAGTACTTC. This sequence encodes CASSTSLSYEQYF.

V is TRBV7-9 and J is TRBJ2-1; 12 bases map to TRBD2. The CDR3 spans 16 residues. Germline V gives CDR1 SEHNR, CDR2 FQNEAQ (reference sequence). Trimming took 0 bases from V and 9 from J; bases not matched to a gene: 6. CDR3 sequence (DNA): TGTGCCAGCAGCTTAGCGACTAGCGGGAGTTTTCCTGAGCAGTTCTTC. Protein: CASSLATSGSFPEQFF. The variable domain in full, completed from reference TRBV7-9 and TRBJ2-1, reads DTGVSQNPRHKITKRGQNVTFRCDPISEHNRLYWYRQTLGQGPEFLTYFQNEAQLEKSRLLSDRFSAERPKGSFSTLEIQRTEQGDSAMYLCASSLATSGSFPEQFFGPGTRLTVL.

V and J are TRBV27 and TRBJ2-7; 9 nucleotides match TRBD2. CDR3 length: 14 amino acids. Germline assignment: CDR1 MNHEY and CDR2 SMNVEV (reference sequence). V gave up 7 bases and J gave up 4 bases; unmatched junction bases: 8. The CDR3 DNA is TGTGCCAGCACAGGGGGGACTAGCACTTACGAGCAGTACTTC. It codes for CASTGGTSTYEQYF.

V is TRBV28 and J is TRBJ2-2; D is perhaps TRBD2 (6 bases). The CDR3 has 15 amino acids. Trimming took off 3 bases at V and 4 bases at J, with 12 bases between the two ends. Per germline, CDR1 MDHEN and CDR2 SYDVKM. The CDR3, as DNA: TGTGCCAGCAGTTTTGGGGTAGCGGCCACCGGGGAGCTGTTTTTT. It specifies CASSFGVAATGELFF.

This rearrangement joins TRBV7-6 to TRBJ2-1; TRBD2 matches 8 bases. Trimming removed 2 bases from V and 4 bases from J; junction bases left unmatched: 4. The CDR3 length is 15 residues. Germline CDR1 and CDR2: SGHVS and FNYEAQ. CDR3 sequence (DNA): TGTGCCAGCAGCTTACTTAGCGGGACGTACAATGAGCAGTTCTTC. Its protein is CASSLLSGTYNEQFF.

The rearrangement joins TRBV28 to TRBJ2-7; the D call may be TRBD1 or TRBD2 (5 bases each). Germline V gene lookup returns CDR1 MDHEN and CDR2 SYDVKM. The V gene lost 4 bases and the J gene lost 0 bases, with 19 bases spanning the gap. CDR3 length equals 17 residues. The CDR3 nucleotides are TGTGCCAGCAGTTCCTTACAGGACGGGGATAGCTCCTACGAGCAGTACTTC. Protein sequence: CASSSLQDGDSSYEQYF.

The chain has TRBV6-1 and TRBJ2-3, with D possibly TRBD2 on 5 matching bases. Germline V gene lookup returns CDR1 MNHNS and CDR2 SASEGT. The V end lost 3 bases, the J end lost 4 bases, and 8 bases lay between the germline ends. This CDR3 comprises 13 residues. This CDR3 reads CASSDGRADTQYF. In nucleotides, the CDR3 is TGTGCCAGCAGTGATGGGAGAGCAGATACGCAGTATTTT.

The chain is built from TRBV28 and TRBJ1-4, with D perhaps TRBD1 (6 bases). CDR1 is MDHEN and CDR2 is SYDVKM in the germline V gene. The V end was cut by 7 bases, the J end by 7 bases, with 25 bases between. The CDR3 spans 17 residues. The CDR3, as DNA: TGTGCCAGCAAACCTCTCCGGCAGGGGTTCGTCGGTGAAAAACTGTTTTTT. The encoded protein is CASKPLRQGFVGEKLFF.

V gene TRBV27 combines with J gene TRBJ2-1; 13 bases map to TRBD2. This CDR3 comprises 14 residues. Per germline, CDR1 MNHEY and CDR2 SMNVEV (reference sequence). Germline trimming cut 5 bases from V and 7 bases from J; bases unmatched to any gene: 2. CDR3 protein: CASSGLAGVNEQFF. In DNA, the CDR3 is TGTGCCAGCAGTGGACTAGCGGGAGTAAATGAGCAGTTCTTC.

This rearrangement joins TRBV11-2 to TRBJ2-3, with 8 bases fitting TRBD1. J was trimmed by 4 bases and V by 5 bases; bases with no gene match: 11. This CDR3 is 16 amino acids long. Germline assignment: CDR1 SGHAT and CDR2 FQNNGV. The CDR3 reads CASSPPAGQASDTQYF. The CDR3 coding sequence is TGTGCCAGCAGCCCGCCGGCGGGACAGGCTTCAGATACGCAGTATTTT.

The chain employs TRBV7-2 and TRBJ2-7; D call uncertain. Between the trimmed V and J ends, which lost 4 bases and 3 bases, there was a span of 16 bases. Looked up from germline, CDR1 is SGHTA and CDR2 is FQGNSA. This CDR3 comprises 15 residues. The CDR3 loop reads CASSSSSGVFYEQYF. As DNA, the CDR3 is TGTGCCAGCAGCTCTAGTAGTGGAGTTTTCTACGAGCAGTACTTC.

V is TRBV29-1 and J is TRBJ2-1; TRBD2 is a possible D gene (5 bases). V was clipped by 4 bases and J by 1 base, with 8 bases between them. Germline V lookup: CDR1 SQVTM, CDR2 ANQGSEA. The CDR3 extends over 13 amino acids. The CDR3 here is CSVGRQSYNEQFF. CDR3 in DNA: TGCAGCGTTGGGAGGCAGTCCTACAATGAGCAGTTCTTC.

This rearrangement joins TRBV9 to TRBJ2-1; 9 bases fit TRBD2. Germline-derived CDR1 and CDR2 are SGDLS and YYNGEE. This CDR3 comprises 15 residues. Germline trimming cut 0 bases from V and 5 bases from J; bases unmatched to any gene: 3. As DNA, the CDR3 is TGTGCCAGCAGCGTAGTGACTAGCGGTGACAATGAGCAGTTCTTC. This codes for CASSVVTSGDNEQFF.

This clone has a single count. This chain joins TRBV7-8 and TRBJ1-1; D remains ambiguous. This CDR3 is 13 amino acids long. V dropped 0 bases and J dropped 2 bases, with 4 bases sitting between them. Germline lookup yields CDR1 SGHVS and CDR2 FQNEAQ. In nucleotides, the CDR3 is TGTGCCAGCAGCTTAGCTCCTAACACTGAAGCTTTCTTT. Protein sequence: CASSLAPNTEAFF.

The CDR3 region has the DNA TGTGCCAGCAGCTTAGACGGGCTAGCGGGAGGGCCTGGCTACAATGAGCAGTTCTTC. Its protein is CASSLDGLAGGPGYNEQFF. The chain combines TRBV11-2 with TRBJ2-1, with TRBD2 matching 12 bases. Germline trimming cut 0 bases from V and 3 bases from J; bases unmatched to any gene: 9. The germline CDR1 and CDR2 sequences are SGHAT and FQNNGV. The CDR3 is 19 residues long. The full variable domain, in which reference TRBV11-2 and TRBJ2-1 provide the parts outside the CDR3, is EAGVAQSPRYKIIEKRQSVAFWCNPISGHATLYWYQQILGQGPKLLIQFQNNGVVDDSQLPKDRFSAERLKGVDSTLKIQPAKLEDSAVYLCASSLDGLAGGPGYNEQFFGPGTRLTVL.

The V and J genes are TRBV7-6 and TRBJ2-1, with a tentative D call TRBD2 (6 bases). The CDR3 extends over 16 amino acids. Per germline, CDR1 SGHVS and CDR2 FNYEAQ. Trimming took off 4 bases at V and 3 bases at J, with 16 bases between the two ends. The CDR3 sequence: CASSSGAGIGYNEQFF. In DNA form, the CDR3 reads TGTGCCAGCAGCTCTGGGGCGGGAATCGGCTACAATGAGCAGTTCTTC.

The V gene is TRBV6-6, the J gene TRBJ2-1; 7 bases match TRBD2. This CDR3 has 15 amino acids. Trimming cost V 3 bases and J 3 bases; bases outside gene matches: 5. The germline V gene has CDR1 MNHNY and CDR2 SVGAGI (reference sequence). The CDR3, as DNA: TGTGCCAGCAGTTATCGGCGGGAGTTCTACAATGAGCAGTTCTTC. It is translated as CASSYRREFYNEQFF.

This chain joins TRBV2 and TRBJ2-1; D is uncertain. Per germline, CDR1 SNHLY and CDR2 FYNNEI. V was clipped by 2 bases and J by 7 bases, with 27 bases between them. This CDR3 is built from 19 residues. For the CDR3, the DNA is TGTGCCAGCAGTGAACGTATAGTGGGCTACGAAAGCGTCGGAAATGAGCAGTTCTTC. Protein: CASSERIVGYESVGNEQFF.

This chain connects TRBV6-1 to TRBJ1-2; D uncertain. The CDR3 has 15 amino acids. V was shortened by 7 bases and J by 0 bases, with 15 bases between the two germline ends. The germline CDR1 and CDR2 sequences are MNHNS and SASEGT. The CDR3 loop is CASTEAGLSNYGYTF. DNA of the CDR3: TGTGCCAGCACCGAGGCGGGCCTCTCTAACTATGGCTACACCTTC.

This clone occurred once. The chain carries TRBV6-1 and TRBJ2-3; D may be TRBD2 (7 bases). The germline V and J ends were trimmed by 3 bases and 1 base, with 17 bases remaining between them. The length of the CDR3 is 17 residues. Germline CDR1 MNHNS, CDR2 SASEGT. In DNA form, the CDR3 reads TGTGCCAGCAGTGAGGGGCGGGGGCTAATGGGCACAGATACGCAGTATTTT. This translates into CASSEGRGLMGTDTQYF.

Note on this clone: One junction end does not reproduce the germline sequence, and a read error may be involved. The rearrangement uses TRBV28 and TRBJ2-7; 7 positions match TRBD1. There are 15 residues in the CDR3. Germline V gene lookup returns CDR1 MDHEN and CDR2 SYDVKM. CDR3 coding DNA: TGTGCCAGCAGTCCGGTGACAGGGATACCTTTCCCCTCCTTTTTC. Encoded protein: CASSPVTGIPFPSFF.